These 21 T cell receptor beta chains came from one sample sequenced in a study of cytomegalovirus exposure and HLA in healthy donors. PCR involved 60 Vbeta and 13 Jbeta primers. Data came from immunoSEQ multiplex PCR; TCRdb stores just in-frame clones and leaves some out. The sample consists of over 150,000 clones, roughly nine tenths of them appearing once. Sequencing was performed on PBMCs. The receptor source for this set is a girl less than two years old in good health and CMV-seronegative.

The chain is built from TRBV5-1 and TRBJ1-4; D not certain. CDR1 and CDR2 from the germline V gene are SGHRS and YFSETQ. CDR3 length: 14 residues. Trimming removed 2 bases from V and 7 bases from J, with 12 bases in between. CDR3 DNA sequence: TGCGCCAGCAGCTTCTTCTTGGCTGGTGAAAAACTGTTTTTT. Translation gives CASSFFLAGEKLFF.

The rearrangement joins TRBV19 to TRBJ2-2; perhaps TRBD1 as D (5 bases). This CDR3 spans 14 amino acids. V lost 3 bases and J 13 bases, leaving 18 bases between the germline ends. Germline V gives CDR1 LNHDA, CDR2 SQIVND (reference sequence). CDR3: CASSMRRAPVPLFF. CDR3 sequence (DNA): TGTGCCAGTAGTATGCGCAGGGCGCCGGTTCCGCTGTTTTTT. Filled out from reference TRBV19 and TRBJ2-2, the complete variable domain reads DGGITQSPKYLFRKEGQNVTLSCEQNLNHDAMYWYRQDPGQGLRLIYYSQIVNDFQKGDIAEGYSVSREKKESFPLTVTSAQKNPTAFYLCASSMRRAPVPLFFGEGSRLTVL.

The CDR3 loop reads CASSTGAGVIGELFF. As DNA, the CDR3 is TGTGCCAGTAGTACGGGCGCGGGGGTAATCGGGGAGCTGTTTTTT. The V call is TRBV19, the J call TRBJ2-2; TRBD2 agrees at 7 bases. Trimming cost V 4 bases and J 7 bases; bases outside gene matches: 9. The CDR3 is 15 residues long. Germline lookup yields CDR1 LNHDA and CDR2 SQIVND (reference sequence).

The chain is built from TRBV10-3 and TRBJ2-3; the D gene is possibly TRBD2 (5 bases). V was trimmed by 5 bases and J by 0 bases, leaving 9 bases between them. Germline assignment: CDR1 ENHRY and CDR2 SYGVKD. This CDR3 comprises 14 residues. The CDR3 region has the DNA TGTGCCATCAGTAGCGGTTCTAGCACAGATACGCAGTATTTT. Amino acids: CAISSGSSTDTQYF.

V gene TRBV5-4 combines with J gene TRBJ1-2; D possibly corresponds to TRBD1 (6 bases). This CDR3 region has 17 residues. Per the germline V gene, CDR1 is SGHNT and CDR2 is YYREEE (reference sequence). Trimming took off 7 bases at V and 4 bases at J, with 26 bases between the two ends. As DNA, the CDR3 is TGTGCCAGCGGAACGGACAGAAATTCCCTTTATGGCTATGGCTACACCTTC. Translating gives CASGTDRNSLYGYGYTF.

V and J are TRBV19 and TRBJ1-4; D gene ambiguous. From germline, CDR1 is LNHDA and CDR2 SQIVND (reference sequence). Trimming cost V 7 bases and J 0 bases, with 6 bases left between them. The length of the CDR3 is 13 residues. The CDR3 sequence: CASKGATNEKLFF. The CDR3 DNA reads TGTGCCAGTAAGGGAGCAACTAATGAAAAACTGTTTTTT.

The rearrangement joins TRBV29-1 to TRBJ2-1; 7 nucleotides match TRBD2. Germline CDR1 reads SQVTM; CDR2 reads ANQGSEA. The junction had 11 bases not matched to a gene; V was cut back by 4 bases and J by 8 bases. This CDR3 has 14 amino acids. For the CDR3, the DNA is TGCAGCGTTGCCCTTCTAGCGGTTCGGGATGAGCAGTTCTTC. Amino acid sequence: CSVALLAVRDEQFF.

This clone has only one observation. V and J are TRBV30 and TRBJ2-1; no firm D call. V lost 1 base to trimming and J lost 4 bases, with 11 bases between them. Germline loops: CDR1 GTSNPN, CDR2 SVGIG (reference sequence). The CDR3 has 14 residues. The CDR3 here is CAWSALTEYNEQFF. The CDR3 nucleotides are TGTGCCTGGAGTGCCTTGACGGAGTACAATGAGCAGTTCTTC. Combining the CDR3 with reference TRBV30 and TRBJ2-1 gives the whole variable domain SQTIHQWPATLVQPVGSPLSLECTVEGTSNPNLYWYRQAAGRGLQLLFYSVGIGQISSEVPQNLSASRPQDRQFILSSKKLLLSDSGFYLCAWSALTEYNEQFFGPGTRLTVL.

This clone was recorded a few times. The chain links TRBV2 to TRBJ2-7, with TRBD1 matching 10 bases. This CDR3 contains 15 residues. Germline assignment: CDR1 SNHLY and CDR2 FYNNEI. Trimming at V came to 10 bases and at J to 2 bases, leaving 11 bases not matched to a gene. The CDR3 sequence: CATFKTGGRAYEQYF. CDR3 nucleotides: TGTGCCACCTTCAAGACAGGGGGCAGGGCCTACGAGCAGTACTTC. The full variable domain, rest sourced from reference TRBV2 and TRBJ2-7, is EPEVTQTPSHQVTQMGQEVILRCVPISNHLYFYWYRQILGQKVEFLVSFYNNEISEKSEIFDDQFSVERPDGSNFTLKIRSTKLEDSAMYFCATFKTGGRAYEQYFGPGTRLTVT.

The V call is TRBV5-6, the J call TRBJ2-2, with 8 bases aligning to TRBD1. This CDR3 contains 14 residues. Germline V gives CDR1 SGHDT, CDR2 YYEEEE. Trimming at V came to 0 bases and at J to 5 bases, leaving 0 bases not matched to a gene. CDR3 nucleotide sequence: TGTGCCAGCAGCTTGGGGGACAGGACCGGGGAGCTGTTTTTT. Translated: CASSLGDRTGELFF. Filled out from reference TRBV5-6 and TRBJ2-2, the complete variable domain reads DAGVTQSPTHLIKTRGQQVTLRCSPKSGHDTVSWYQQALGQGPQFIFQYYEEEERQRGNFPDRFSGHQFPNYSSELNVNALLLGDSALYLCASSLGDRTGELFFGEGSRLTVL.

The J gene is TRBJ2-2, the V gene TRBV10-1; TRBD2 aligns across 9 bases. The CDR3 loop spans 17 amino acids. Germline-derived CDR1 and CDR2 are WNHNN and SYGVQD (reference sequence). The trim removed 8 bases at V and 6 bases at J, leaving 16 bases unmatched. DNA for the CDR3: TGCGCCAGCGTTTATAAGGCTAGCGGGAAGATTGCCGGGGAGCTGTTTTTT. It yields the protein CASVYKASGKIAGELFF.

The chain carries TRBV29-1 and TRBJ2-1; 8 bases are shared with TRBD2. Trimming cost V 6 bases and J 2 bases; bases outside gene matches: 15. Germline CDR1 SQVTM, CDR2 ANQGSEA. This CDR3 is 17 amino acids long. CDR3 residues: CSVLTRQAGGAYNEQFF. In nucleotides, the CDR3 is TGCAGCGTCTTGACGAGACAGGCCGGGGGGGCCTACAATGAGCAGTTCTTC.

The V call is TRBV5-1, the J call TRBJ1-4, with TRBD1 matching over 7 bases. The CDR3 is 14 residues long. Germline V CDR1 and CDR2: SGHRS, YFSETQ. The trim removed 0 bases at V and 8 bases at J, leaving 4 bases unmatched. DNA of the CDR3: TGCGCCAGCAGCTTGGAGGGGGCGCAGGAAAAACTGTTTTTT. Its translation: CASSLEGAQEKLFF.

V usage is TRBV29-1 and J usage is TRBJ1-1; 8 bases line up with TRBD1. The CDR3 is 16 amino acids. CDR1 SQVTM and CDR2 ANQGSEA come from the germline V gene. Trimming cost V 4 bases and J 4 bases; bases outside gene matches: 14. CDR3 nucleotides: TGCAGCGTTGTAAGGGGGCAGGGGGCTCGGGGCACTGAAGCTTTCTTT. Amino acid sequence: CSVVRGQGARGTEAFF.

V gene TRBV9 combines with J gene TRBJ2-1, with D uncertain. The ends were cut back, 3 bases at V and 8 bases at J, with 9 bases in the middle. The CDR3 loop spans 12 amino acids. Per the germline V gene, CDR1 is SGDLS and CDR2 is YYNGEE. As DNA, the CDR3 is TGTGCCAGCAGCGCGGAGTTGCATGAGCAGTTCTTC. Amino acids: CASSAELHEQFF. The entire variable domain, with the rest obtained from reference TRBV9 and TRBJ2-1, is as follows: DSGVTQTPKHLITATGQRVTLRCSPRSGDLSVYWYQQSLDQGLQFLIQYYNGEERAKGNILERFSAQQFPDLHSELNLSSLELGDSALYFCASSAELHEQFFGPGTRLTVL.

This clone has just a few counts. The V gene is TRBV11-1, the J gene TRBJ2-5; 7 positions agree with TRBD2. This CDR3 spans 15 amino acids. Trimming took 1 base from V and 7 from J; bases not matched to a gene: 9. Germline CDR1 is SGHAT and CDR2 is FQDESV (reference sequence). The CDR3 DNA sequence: TGTGCCAGCAGCTTAGAGAGGACTAGGGATCCGACCCAGTACTTC. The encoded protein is CASSLERTRDPTQYF.

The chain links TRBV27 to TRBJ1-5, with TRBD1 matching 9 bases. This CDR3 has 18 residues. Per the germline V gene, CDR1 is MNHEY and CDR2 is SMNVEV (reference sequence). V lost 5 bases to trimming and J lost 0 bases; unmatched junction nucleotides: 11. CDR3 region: CASSPGQGQGYSNQPQHF. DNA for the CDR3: TGTGCCAGCAGTCCCGGACAGGGGCAAGGGTATAGCAATCAGCCCCAGCATTTT.

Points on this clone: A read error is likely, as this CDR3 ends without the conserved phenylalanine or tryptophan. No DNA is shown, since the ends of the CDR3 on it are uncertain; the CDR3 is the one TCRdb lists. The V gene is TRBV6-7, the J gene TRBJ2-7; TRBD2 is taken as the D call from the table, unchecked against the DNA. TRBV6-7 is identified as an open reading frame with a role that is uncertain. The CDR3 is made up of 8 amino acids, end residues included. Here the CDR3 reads CASSYSGS.

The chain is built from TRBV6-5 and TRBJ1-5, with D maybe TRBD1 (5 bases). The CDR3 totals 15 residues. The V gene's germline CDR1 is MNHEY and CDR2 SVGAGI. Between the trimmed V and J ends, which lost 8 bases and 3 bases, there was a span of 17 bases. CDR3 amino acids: CASVSEGRVNQPQHF. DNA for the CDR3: TGTGCCAGCGTTTCGGAGGGCAGGGTCAATCAGCCCCAGCATTTT.

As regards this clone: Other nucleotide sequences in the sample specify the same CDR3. The CDR3 reads CASSLTSGSYNEQFF. The CDR3 DNA follows: TGTGCCAGCAGCTTGACTAGCGGCTCCTACAATGAGCAGTTCTTC. V gene TRBV5-4 combines with J gene TRBJ2-1; 8 positions agree with TRBD2. CDR1 and CDR2 (germline): SGHNT, YYREEE (reference sequence). The CDR3 runs 15 residues. V shed 1 base and J 0 bases; nucleotides not matched to a gene: 0.

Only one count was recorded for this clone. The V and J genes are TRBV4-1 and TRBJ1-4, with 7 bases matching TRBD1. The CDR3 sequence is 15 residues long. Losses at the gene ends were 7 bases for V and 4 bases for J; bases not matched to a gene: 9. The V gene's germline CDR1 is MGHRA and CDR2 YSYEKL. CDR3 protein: CASTRLRDSNEKLFF. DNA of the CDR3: TGCGCCAGCACCCGTTTAAGGGACAGTAATGAAAAACTGTTTTTT.